Below, 22 T cell receptor beta chains from the same sample are listed, as sequenced in a study of T-cell reconstitution after alpha-beta-depleted transplantation in children. Unique molecular identifiers tagged the TCRbeta library. TCRdb reprocessed the PCR reads via MiXCR and lists one record per CDR3 protein. The table records hundreds of thousands of distinct CDR3 sequences, about an eighth of them present only once. Source: PBMCs, taken before TCRalphabeta/CD19-depleted stem cell transplant. The source of these receptors is a girl under 10 years old with congenital amegakaryocytic thrombocytopenia, due to receive a stem cell transplant.

This clonotype was detected many times. The gene calls are TRBV12-3 or TRBV12-4 and TRBJ1-1; D remains unclear. V lost 5 bases to trimming and J lost 0 bases, with 7 bases between them. The CDR3 extends over 13 amino acids. In DNA form, the CDR3 reads TGTGCCAGCAGTGTATTCATGAACACTGAAGCTTTCTTT. Its protein is CASSVFMNTEAFF.

This clonotype was counted many times. The J gene is TRBJ2-7, the V gene TRBV20-1; weak D call: TRBD1 (7 bases). CDR1 and CDR2 (germline): DFQATT, SNEGSKA (reference sequence). The CDR3 runs to 15 residues. The ends were cut back, 3 bases at V and 0 bases at J, with 15 bases in the middle. The CDR3 sequence: CSARGGQRSSYEQYF. The CDR3 region has the DNA TGCAGTGCTAGGGGGGGACAGAGGAGCTCCTACGAGCAGTACTTC.

Only a few counts were recorded for this clonotype. V and J are TRBV20-1 and TRBJ2-7, with a possible D match to TRBD2 (6 bases). The CDR3 has 14 amino acids. V lost 3 bases to trimming and J lost 0 bases, with 12 bases between them. CDR1 and CDR2 from the germline V gene are DFQATT and SNEGSKA (reference sequence). CDR3 sequence reads: CSASCGEDSYEQYF. For the CDR3, the DNA is TGCAGTGCTAGTTGCGGGGAAGACTCCTACGAGCAGTACTTC.

This clonotype was seen only a few times. V is TRBV20-1 and J is TRBJ2-4; D is undetermined. Germline V CDR1 and CDR2: DFQATT, SNEGSKA (reference sequence). V was shortened by 1 base and J by 3 bases, with 7 bases between the two germline ends. The CDR3 contains 13 residues. CDR3 residues: CSARVDGKNIQYF. The CDR3 DNA reads TGCAGTGCTAGAGTAGATGGCAAAAACATTCAGTACTTC.

This clonotype was found a few times. The chain links TRBV10-3 to TRBJ2-5; D tentatively reads TRBD1 or TRBD2 (5 bases each). Germline CDR1 ENHRY, CDR2 SYGVKD. V was pared by 5 bases and J by 2 bases, with 21 bases between. CDR3 length: 17 residues. CDR3 sequence (DNA): TGTGCCATCAGTCCGGGGTTGAGAGGGACCAATCAAGAGACCCAGTACTTC. Protein product: CAISPGLRGTNQETQYF.

V gene TRBV21-1 combines with J gene TRBJ2-7; the table gives TRBD1 as D, unverified against the DNA. TRBV21-1 is recorded as a pseudogene. The CDR3 is 13 residues long. The CDR3 protein is CCQSGVPSYEQYF. The CDR3 DNA follows: TGTTGCCAGTCTGGGGTCCCTTCCTACGAGCAGTACTTC.

Ten or more counts support this clonotype. The chain carries TRBV7-2 and TRBJ2-3; D unclear. Germline V gene sequence: CDR1 SGHTA, CDR2 FQGNSA. V gave up 4 bases and J gave up 6 bases, with 11 bases separating them. The CDR3 runs 13 residues. The CDR3 spells CASSSPIIDTQYF. The CDR3 coding sequence is TGTGCCAGCAGCTCCCCTATAATCGATACGCAGTATTTT. Drawing the rest from reference TRBV7-2 and TRBJ2-3, the complete variable domain is GAGVSQSPSNKVTEKGKDVELRCDPISGHTALYWYRQSLGQGLEFLIYFQGNSAPDKSGLPSDRFSAERTGGSVSTLTIQRTQQEDSAVYLCASSSPIIDTQYFGPGTRLTVL.

This clonotype was picked up a small number of times. This chain links TRBV15 with TRBJ2-5, with D unresolved. CDR3 length: 13 residues. Germline assignment: CDR1 LNHNV and CDR2 YYDKDF (reference sequence). Trimming took 0 bases from V and 1 from J, leaving 3 bases between them. The CDR3 sequence: CATSREVQETQYF. DNA for the CDR3: TGTGCCACCAGCAGAGAGGTCCAAGAGACCCAGTACTTC.

V usage is TRBV27 and J usage is TRBJ2-1, with 7 bases fitting TRBD2. The CDR3 has 15 amino acids. The J segment lost 6 bases and the V segment lost 3 bases, leaving 8 bases of the junction unmatched. Germline CDR1 is MNHEY and CDR2 is SMNVEV (reference sequence). The CDR3 nucleotides are TGTGCCAGCAGTTTCGGGCGGGAGAACTTCAATGAGCAGTTCTTC. Residues: CASSFGRENFNEQFF.

There are many counts of this clonotype. The rearrangement uses TRBV29-1 and TRBJ1-1; D call uncertain. The length of the CDR3 is 13 residues. Trimming removed 2 bases at V and 2 bases at J, with 9 bases between. Germline V CDR1 and CDR2: SQVTM, ANQGSEA. CDR3 region: CSVEKRLNTEAFF. The CDR3 DNA sequence: TGCAGCGTTGAAAAACGGCTAAACACTGAAGCTTTCTTT.

The sample holds many counts of this clonotype. The chain uses TRBV7-2 and TRBJ2-5; TRBD1 might be the D (5 bases). Germline CDR1 reads SGHTA; CDR2 reads FQGNSA. Trimming removed 5 bases at V and 5 bases at J, with 12 bases between. The length of the CDR3 is 13 residues. CDR3 sequence: CASSRSPGETQYF. For the CDR3, the DNA is TGTGCCAGCAGCCGAAGTCCAGGGGAGACCCAGTACTTC.

This clonotype was picked up one time. A much bigger clone sits one base away, suggesting this may be a read error. The CDR3 does not close with the conserved phenylalanine or tryptophan, likely indicating a read error. The rearrangement joins TRBV20-1 to TRBJ2-2; tentatively, D is TRBD1 (6 bases). The germline CDR1 and CDR2 sequences are DFQATT and SNEGSKA (reference sequence). Trimming took off 3 bases at V and 7 bases at J, with 18 bases between the two ends. CDR3 size: 15 residues. For the CDR3, the DNA is TGCAGTGCTAGTCCCGGGGCAGGGGTTATCGGGGAGCTGTTTTCT. The encoded protein is CSASPGAGVIGELFS.

The chain carries TRBV5-1 and TRBJ2-5, with D possibly being TRBD1 or TRBD2 (5 bases each). V was clipped by 0 bases and J by 1 base, with 13 bases between them. Per the germline V gene, CDR1 is SGHRS and CDR2 is YFSETQ. This CDR3 contains 16 residues. The CDR3 here is CASSLVSQGRQETQYF. The CDR3 DNA sequence: TGCGCCAGCAGCTTGGTTTCTCAGGGACGCCAAGAGACCCAGTACTTC.

This clonotype was counted only a few times. The CDR3 protein is CASSEAGVGTDTQYF. CDR3 DNA: TGTGCCAGCTCAGAAGCGGGAGTAGGCACAGATACGCAGTATTTT. The chain recombines TRBV18 with TRBJ2-3; the match to TRBD2 covers 8 bases. The germline CDR1 and CDR2 sequences are KGHSH and LQKENI. The junction had 5 bases not matched to a gene; V was cut back by 5 bases and J by 1 base. The CDR3 contains 15 residues. Based on the CDR3 plus reference TRBV18 and TRBJ2-3, the full variable domain is NAGVMQNPRHLVRRRGQEARLRCSPMKGHSHVYWYRQLPEEGLKFMVYLQKENIIDESGMPKERFSAEFPKEGPSILRIQQVVRGDSAAYFCASSEAGVGTDTQYFGPGTRLTVL.

Many counts were recorded for this clonotype. J is TRBJ2-1 and V is TRBV6-1, with TRBD2 matching over 11 bases. This CDR3 comprises 15 residues. The V and J ends lost 5 bases and 7 bases, in that order; junction bases with no gene match: 7. The germline CDR1 and CDR2 sequences are MNHNS and SASEGT. The CDR3, as DNA: TGTGCCAGCAGTCAACTAGCGGGAGTGGGGAATGAGCAGTTCTTC. Translating it yields CASSQLAGVGNEQFF.

Ten or more counts support this clonotype. This sequence joins TRBV28 and TRBJ2-1; 10 bases fit TRBD2. The ends lost 3 bases at V and 7 bases at J; junction bases unmatched: 9. This CDR3 spans 16 amino acids. Germline CDR1 MDHEN, CDR2 SYDVKM. The CDR3 DNA reads TGTGCCAGCAGTTTCCCTTCTAGCGGGGGTGTGAATGAGCAGTTCTTC. Protein sequence: CASSFPSSGGVNEQFF.

The chain couples TRBV30 to TRBJ2-3; 10 bases line up with TRBD1. Trimming removed 7 bases from V and 5 bases from J; junction bases left unmatched: 6. CDR1 GTSNPN and CDR2 SVGIG come from the germline V gene (reference sequence). CDR3 length: 13 amino acids. The CDR3 is CAFDRGRRDTQYF. The CDR3 nucleotides read TGTGCCTTCGACAGGGGGCGGCGAGATACGCAGTATTTT.

This clonotype was picked up many times. V gene TRBV20-1 combines with J gene TRBJ2-1, with TRBD2 matching over 9 bases. Germline-derived CDR1 and CDR2 are DFQATT and SNEGSKA (reference sequence). The CDR3 is 17 amino acids. J lost 6 bases, V lost 3 bases, and 15 bases had no gene match. The CDR3 here is CSASSGRGRGGGNEQFF. For the CDR3, the DNA is TGCAGTGCTAGCTCTGGTCGCGGGAGGGGAGGGGGCAATGAGCAGTTCTTC.

This clonotype was observed a few times. The chain is built from TRBV5-5 and TRBJ2-3; D may be TRBD2 (6 bases). In germline, CDR1 is SGHKS, CDR2 YYEKEE (reference sequence). This CDR3 region has 15 residues. V lost 6 bases, J lost 0 bases, and 14 bases lay in between. In DNA form, the CDR3 reads TGTGCCAGCACCATTCCGGGACTGAGCACAGATACGCAGTATTTT. Protein product: CASTIPGLSTDTQYF.

The genes are TRBV5-1 and TRBJ2-7; 8 nucleotides align to TRBD2. CDR3 length: 14 residues. Germline CDR1 and CDR2: SGHRS and YFSETQ. After removal of 5 bases from V and 4 bases from J, the junction contained 8 bases not matched to a gene. CDR3 nucleotide sequence: TGCGCCAGCAGTCGGAGTAGCGGGACTTACGAGCAGTACTTC. Protein: CASSRSSGTYEQYF.

The genes are TRBV5-5 and TRBJ2-7; the D call may be TRBD1 or TRBD2 (6 bases each). CDR1 SGHKS and CDR2 YYEKEE come from the germline V gene (reference sequence). This CDR3 region has 16 residues. V shed 0 bases and J shed 3 bases, with 16 bases lying between them. The CDR3 protein is CASSLDLGGLVYEQYF. DNA of the CDR3: TGTGCCAGCAGCTTGGATCTAGGGGGGTTAGTCTACGAGCAGTACTTC.

This clonotype was recorded a few times. The rearrangement joins TRBV5-5 to TRBJ1-1; D not resolved. CDR1 and CDR2 from the germline V gene are SGHKS and YYEKEE (reference sequence). The V end was cut by 3 bases, the J end by 0 bases, with 15 bases between. This CDR3 comprises 16 residues. The CDR3 protein is CASSSGPTDLNTEAFF. Written as DNA, the CDR3 is TGTGCCAGCAGCTCTGGGCCAACAGACTTGAACACTGAAGCTTTCTTT.